The rows below give T cell receptor beta chains drawn from one sample of a study of spatial heterogeneity in lung cancer. MiXCR was run by TCRdb on the 5' RACE reads, yielding one entry per CDR3 protein. Here the sample spans approximately 44,000 distinct CDR3 sequences, about 12% being singletons. Sequenced material: PBMCs, taken at surgery. These receptor sequences come from a female donor with early-stage non-small cell lung cancer. The CDR3 runs from the conserved cysteine through the conserved F or W. The order of the fields is D gene, J gene, clone size, V gene, CDR3 protein, CDR3 DNA. A D gene is named only where the DNA matches it firmly. Size values are once, few and many counts, or a class for expanded clones, and some rows have none.

>TRBD1|TRBJ2-1|.|TRBV25-1
CASSTGTGGGNEQFF
TGTGCCAGCTCTACCGGGACAGGGGGTGGCAATGAGCAGTTCTTC
>.|TRBJ2-5|.|TRBV7-7
CASSLGAGTQYF
TGTGCTAGCAGCTTGGGAGCAGGGACCCAGTACTTC
>.|TRBJ2-6|.|TRBV3-1
CASSRPGQPNSGANVLTF
TGTGCCAGCAGCCGACCGGGACAACCGAACTCTGGGGCCAACGTCCTGACTTTC
>.|TRBJ2-5|many|TRBV5-1
CATSQRGGQETQYF
TGCGCCACCTCACAAAGGGGTGGTCAAGAGACCCAGTACTTC
>TRBD1|TRBJ1-5|.|TRBV19
CASSQTGGRNQPQHF
TGTGCCAGTAGTCAGACAGGGGGTCGCAATCAGCCCCAGCATTTT
>TRBD2|TRBJ2-3|many|TRBV28
CASSRGLAGALSTDTQYF
TGTGCCAGCAGTCGCGGACTAGCGGGGGCCCTTAGCACAGATACGCAGTATTTT
>.|TRBJ2-5|few|TRBV6-6
CVLHGETQYF
TGTGTCCTACACGGGGAGACCCAGTACTTC
>.|TRBJ1-6|.|TRBV20-1
CSARDVGDFERSSYNSPLHF
TGCAGTGCTAGAGATGTCGGGGACTTCGAAAGGAGCTCCTATAATTCACCCCTCCACTTT
>TRBD2|TRBJ2-5|few|TRBV9
CASSVGALGLAAGETQYF
TGTGCCAGCAGCGTAGGGGCCCTGGGGCTAGCGGCGGGGGAGACCCAGTACTTC
>.|TRBJ1-1|.|TRBV28
CASSFWTEAFF
TGTGCCAGCAGTTTTTGGACTGAAGCTTTCTTT
>.|TRBJ1-1|.|TRBV4-2
CASSPAGGTEAFF
TGTGCCAGCAGCCCGGCGGGGGGCACTGAAGCTTTCTTT
>.|TRBJ2-1|.|TRBV7-9
CASSLGPYNEQFF
TGTGCCAGCAGCTTAGGCCCCTACAATGAGCAGTTCTTC
>.|TRBJ2-5|.|TRBV5-4
CASTSPELRETQYF
TGTGCCAGCACCAGCCCAGAGCTACGAGAGACCCAGTACTTC
>.|TRBJ2-3|few|TRBV3-1
CASSPQVVGGTDTQYF
TGTGCCAGCAGCCCCCAAGTCGTCGGGGGCACAGATACGCAGTATTTT
>.|TRBJ2-6|many|TRBV7-2
CASSRGLGVAGANVLTF
TGTGCCAGCAGCCGAGGGTTGGGGGTGGCTGGGGCCAACGTCCTGACTTTC
>.|TRBJ1-1|.|TRBV4-1
CASSIDPGLRTTEAFF
TGCGCCAGCAGCATCGATCCAGGGCTCAGAACGACTGAAGCTTTCTTT
>.|TRBJ2-1|few|TRBV12-3/TRBV12-4
CASSLEAGLYNEQFF
TGTGCCAGCAGTTTAGAAGCGGGCCTCTACAATGAGCAGTTCTTC
>.|TRBJ2-3|few|TRBV20-1
CSAPAESTDTQYF
TGCAGTGCTCCCGCAGAAAGCACAGATACGCAGTATTTT
>.|TRBJ2-1|.|TRBV19
CASLDRPGPGEQFF
TGTGCCAGTCTCGACAGGCCTGGACCTGGAGAGCAGTTCTTC
>.|TRBJ1-2|many|TRBV6-5
CASRPGHSYGYTF
TGTGCCAGCAGGCCCGGCCATAGCTATGGCTACACCTTC
>TRBD1|TRBJ1-1|many|TRBV20-1
CSATTGGAAEAFF
TGCAGTGCCACAACAGGGGGCGCCGCTGAAGCTTTCTTT
>.|TRBJ2-7|few|TRBV5-4
CASSRLSTYEQYF
TGTGCCAGCAGCAGGCTTAGCACCTACGAGCAGTACTTC
>.|TRBJ2-6|.|TRBV6-6
CASSYWGGNSGANVLTF
TGTGCCAGCAGTTACTGGGGAGGTAACTCTGGGGCCAACGTCCTGACTTTC
>.|TRBJ2-4|many|TRBV4-3
CASSLVGGGNIQYF
TGCGCCAGCAGCCTCGTCGGGGGCGGAAACATTCAGTACTTC